These 20 T cell receptor beta chains were all obtained from the same sample, sequenced in a study of blood T cells in healthy people across ages. For the second PCR, which ran for 7 to 11 cycles, a sample-barcoded 5' primer and a J-beta primer mix were used. A single record per CDR3 protein comes from TCRdb applying MiXCR to the 5' RACE reads. The data hold hundreds of thousands of distinct CDR3 sequences, with roughly 53% observed a single time. The source material was blood. These receptors were collected from a man at least 80 years old in good health.

The chain couples TRBV12-3 or TRBV12-4 to TRBJ2-7; TRBD2 is a possible D gene (6 bases). Trimming left V 4 bases short and J 4 bases short, with 29 bases between. CDR3 size: 19 residues. The CDR3 DNA reads as TGTGCCAGCAGTTCCGTGGGACTCCTCGGGGAGATTGGGTCGTACGAGCAGTACTTC. It yields the protein CASSSVGLLGEIGSYEQYF.

The rearrangement joins TRBV6-2 or TRBV6-3 to TRBJ1-2; D possibly corresponds to TRBD1 (5 bases). Germline CDR1 reads MNHEY; CDR2 reads SVGEGT. The ends were cut back, 2 bases at V and 6 bases at J, with 10 bases in the middle. The CDR3 contains 13 residues. In DNA, the CDR3 is TGTGCCAGCAGTTACCTGGACATAGATGGCTACACCTTC. Its translation: CASSYLDIDGYTF.

The chain recombines TRBV5-1 with TRBJ1-5, with D perhaps TRBD1 (5 bases). Per the germline V gene, CDR1 is SGHRS and CDR2 is YFSETQ. The length of the CDR3 is 15 residues. The V end lost 6 bases, the J end lost 3 bases, and 16 bases lay between the germline ends. Here the CDR3 reads CASTPGTGLNQPQHF. DNA of the CDR3: TGCGCCAGCACCCCCGGGACGGGCCTCAATCAGCCCCAGCATTTT.

This sequence joins TRBV11-2 and TRBJ2-5; no firm D call. The CDR3 extends over 14 amino acids. V was trimmed by 5 bases and J by 7 bases, leaving 17 bases between them. CDR1 SGHAT and CDR2 FQNNGV come from the germline V gene. CDR3 nucleotide sequence: TGTGCCAGCAGCGGATTGGTTGTTCTGGGGACCCAGTACTTC. Its translation: CASSGLVVLGTQYF.

This chain links TRBV27 with TRBJ2-2, with TRBD2 matching over 10 bases. V lost 8 bases, J lost 6 bases, and 9 bases stayed unmatched. Germline loops: CDR1 MNHEY, CDR2 SMNVEV (reference sequence). This CDR3 is 15 amino acids long. CDR3 sequence reads: CASGGSGRLAGELFF. The CDR3 DNA reads TGTGCCAGCGGAGGTAGCGGGAGGCTGGCCGGGGAGCTGTTTTTT.

This sequence joins TRBV3-1 and TRBJ2-6; D is ambiguous. Trimming pared 10 bases from V and 0 bases from J, leaving 7 bases between. The CDR3 totals 13 residues. Germline V gene sequence: CDR1 LGHDT, CDR2 YNNKEL (reference sequence). CDR3 nucleotides: TGTGCCACCCGAACCTCTGGGGCCAACGTCCTGACTTTC. It is translated as CATRTSGANVLTF.

The rearrangement joins TRBV20-1 to TRBJ2-1, with D unresolved. Between the trimmed V and J ends, which lost 5 bases and 7 bases, there was a span of 18 bases. There are 14 residues in the CDR3. Germline-derived CDR1 and CDR2 are DFQATT and SNEGSKA (reference sequence). The CDR3 nucleotides read TGCAGTGCTTTAAACAGTCGGAGTCGAAATGAGCAGTTCTTC. It yields the protein CSALNSRSRNEQFF.

The chain joins TRBV12-5 to TRBJ1-2, with unresolved D. Looked up from germline, CDR1 is LGHNT and CDR2 is FRNRAP. Trimming took off 5 bases at V and 8 bases at J, with 12 bases between the two ends. This CDR3 has 12 amino acids. The DNA of the CDR3 is TGTGCTAGTGGTCCCAACCCAGTAGGCTACACCTTC. Amino acids: CASGPNPVGYTF. Supplemented by reference TRBV12-5 and TRBJ1-2, the full variable domain reads DARVTQTPRHKVTEMGQEVTMRCQPILGHNTVFWYRQTMMQGLELLAYFRNRAPLDDSGMPKDRFSAEMPDATLATLKIQPSEPRDSAVYFCASGPNPVGYTFGSGTRLTVV.

The J gene is TRBJ2-4, the V gene TRBV11-2; 10 nucleotides match TRBD1. After removal of 4 bases from V and 0 bases from J, the junction contained 6 bases not matched to a gene. The V gene's germline CDR1 is SGHAT and CDR2 FQNNGV. This CDR3 contains 17 residues. CDR3: CASSSLDRGLAKNIQYF. Written as DNA, the CDR3 is TGTGCCAGCAGCTCCCTTGACAGGGGGCTAGCCAAAAACATTCAGTACTTC.

The V gene is TRBV6-6, the J gene TRBJ2-3; 8 positions match TRBD1. This CDR3 has 13 residues. The junction had 5 bases not matched to a gene; V was cut back by 6 bases and J by 6 bases. CDR1 and CDR2 from the germline V gene are MNHNY and SVGAGI (reference sequence). CDR3 protein: CASSPQGDDTQYF. CDR3 coding DNA: TGTGCCAGCAGCCCACAGGGGGATGATACGCAGTATTTT.

The chain joins TRBV27 to TRBJ1-1, with TRBD1 matching over 9 bases. The CDR3 covers 16 residues. Germline CDR1 is MNHEY and CDR2 is SMNVEV (reference sequence). J lost 2 bases, V lost 8 bases, and 12 bases had no gene match. The CDR3, as DNA: TGTGCCAGCCGACCAATCTTACAGGGGGCCAACACTGAAGCTTTCTTT. Translated: CASRPILQGANTEAFF.

The chain is built from TRBV29-1 and TRBJ2-1; 8 bases align to TRBD1. J lost 2 bases, V lost 0 bases, and 6 bases had no gene match. Germline V lookup: CDR1 SQVTM, CDR2 ANQGSEA. The CDR3 length is 16 residues. CDR3 protein: CSVEDQDRVAYNEQFF. Written as DNA, the CDR3 is TGCAGCGTTGAAGATCAGGACAGGGTCGCCTACAATGAGCAGTTCTTC.

This rearrangement joins TRBV7-3 to TRBJ2-1; TRBD2 agrees at 15 bases. The CDR3 has 18 residues. Germline V gives CDR1 SGHTA, CDR2 FQGTGA. V shed 5 bases and J 7 bases; nucleotides not matched to a gene: 12. The CDR3 DNA sequence: TGTGCCAGCAGCCCACTGGGACTAGCGGGAGGTGGTATGAATGAGCAGTTCTTC. Amino acids: CASSPLGLAGGGMNEQFF. The whole variable domain, remainder taken from reference TRBV7-3 and TRBJ2-1, is GAGVSQTPSNKVTEKGKYVELRCDPISGHTALYWYRQSLGQGPEFLIYFQGTGAADDSGLPNDRFFAVRPEGSVSTLKIQRTERGDSAVYLCASSPLGLAGGGMNEQFFGPGTRLTVL.

The rearrangement uses TRBV6-1 and TRBJ2-3; maybe TRBD2 (6 bases). The CDR3 is 16 residues long. From germline, CDR1 is MNHNS and CDR2 SASEGT. V lost 1 base to trimming and J lost 2 bases, with 13 bases between them. The CDR3 region is CASSEGIGRNTDTQYF. DNA of the CDR3: TGTGCCAGCAGTGAAGGAATCGGGAGAAACACAGATACGCAGTATTTT.

This chain links TRBV2 with TRBJ2-1; 7 nucleotides align to TRBD1. The CDR3 length is 11 residues. The germline CDR1 and CDR2 sequences are SNHLY and FYNNEI. V was pared by 6 bases and J by 14 bases, with 7 bases of the junction left unmatched. The CDR3 here is CASRVDRVEFF. CDR3 in DNA: TGTGCCAGCAGGGTTGACAGGGTAGAGTTCTTC.

A single count supports this clonotype. The genes are TRBV19 and TRBJ1-2; maybe TRBD1 (6 bases). Trimming took 3 bases from V and 4 from J, leaving 18 bases between them. The CDR3 covers 16 residues. Per the germline V gene, CDR1 is LNHDA and CDR2 is SQIVND (reference sequence). CDR3 sequence (DNA): TGTGCCAGTAGTATCCTCGGGGGACAAGGAGGCTATGGCTACACCTTC. Translating it yields CASSILGGQGGYGYTF. The variable domain in full, with the rest retrieved from reference TRBV19 and TRBJ1-2, is DGGITQSPKYLFRKEGQNVTLSCEQNLNHDAMYWYRQDPGQGLRLIYYSQIVNDFQKGDIAEGYSVSREKKESFPLTVTSAQKNPTAFYLCASSILGGQGGYGYTFGSGTRLTVV.

V is TRBV5-1 and J is TRBJ2-5; 10 nucleotides match TRBD2. The last part of the DNA fits TRBJ2-7 better; the J call may be wrong. Germline V gives CDR1 SGHRS, CDR2 YFSETQ. The CDR3 runs 15 residues. CDR3 sequence: CASSLVASGRYEQYF. CDR3 sequence (DNA): TGCGCCAGCAGCTTGGTGGCTAGCGGGAGATACGAGCAGTACTTC.

This chain uses TRBV6-1 with TRBJ2-3; TRBD2 aligns across 13 bases. The CDR3 consists of 17 residues. The germline gives CDR1 MNHNS, CDR2 SASEGT. The ends lost 5 bases at V and 6 bases at J; junction bases unmatched: 11. In DNA, the CDR3 is TGTGCCAGCAGTCGGGGACTAGCGGGATACTTAATGGATACGCAGTATTTT. Amino acids: CASSRGLAGYLMDTQYF.

The chain employs TRBV7-7 and TRBJ2-5; D is possibly TRBD2 (5 bases). This CDR3 is 16 amino acids long. The V gene's germline CDR1 is SSHAT and CDR2 FNYEAQ (reference sequence). Trimming removed 5 bases from V and 2 bases from J, with 18 bases in between. This CDR3 reads CASSTGPPGGQETQYF. In DNA form, the CDR3 reads TGTGCCAGCAGCACTGGACCCCCAGGAGGACAAGAGACCCAGTACTTC.

This chain links TRBV6-1 with TRBJ1-6, with TRBD1 matching 7 bases. This CDR3 spans 16 amino acids. Germline CDR1 is MNHNS and CDR2 is SASEGT. Unmatched junction bases numbered 3, after V lost 0 bases and J lost 4 bases. CDR3 protein: CASSEALRGYNSPLHF. CDR3 DNA sequence: TGTGCCAGCAGTGAAGCGCTCAGGGGGTATAATTCACCCCTCCACTTT.